Shown below are 32 T cell receptor beta chains from a single sample sequenced in a study of blood T cells in healthy people across ages. The second PCR ran roughly 6 to 11 cycles with a sample-barcoded 5' primer and J-beta primers. TCRdb ran MiXCR on the 5' RACE reads and lists one entry per CDR3 protein. The data show over 1,200,000 distinct CDR3 sequences, around 59% seen once. Input material: blood. These receptors all stem from a man younger than 35 in good health.

CDR3 residues: CASSLLASYNSPLHF. The CDR3 bases are TGTGCCAGCAGTTTATTGGCATCCTATAATTCACCCCTCCACTTT. The chain recombines TRBV27 with TRBJ1-6; D is unclear. This CDR3 contains 15 residues. The V end was cut by 1 base, the J end by 1 base, with 5 bases between. The germline gives CDR1 MNHEY, CDR2 SMNVEV (reference sequence).

The genes are TRBV3-1 and TRBJ2-1; 9 bases line up with TRBD2. V was pared by 0 bases and J by 5 bases, with 5 bases of the junction left unmatched. CDR1 and CDR2 from the germline V gene are LGHDT and YNNKEL (reference sequence). The length of the CDR3 is 16 residues. CDR3 coding DNA: TGTGCCAGCAGCCAAGATGCAGCGGGAGGAAACAATGAGCAGTTCTTC. This encodes CASSQDAAGGNNEQFF.

The J gene is TRBJ2-3, the V gene TRBV25-1; no firm D call. This CDR3 has 16 amino acids. V was shortened by 6 bases and J by 0 bases, with 16 bases between the two germline ends. CDR1 is MGHDK and CDR2 is SYGVNS in the germline V gene. The CDR3 is CASRPQFLTSTDTQYF. In nucleotides, the CDR3 is TGTGCCAGCAGACCCCAATTCCTGACTAGCACAGATACGCAGTATTTT.

This clonotype has more than one count but fewer than ten. V is TRBV7-2 and J is TRBJ2-5; TRBD1 matches at 8 bases. The CDR3 extends over 13 amino acids. The junction had 6 bases not matched to a gene; V was cut back by 8 bases and J by 4 bases. Germline CDR1 reads SGHTA; CDR2 reads FQGNSA. CDR3: CASGRDRRETQYF. In nucleotides, the CDR3 is TGTGCCAGCGGCAGGGACAGGAGAGAGACCCAGTACTTC.

This clonotype has more than one count but fewer than ten. CDR3 in DNA: TGTGCCACCAGACTAGCGGGAGAGGGGGAGACCCAGTACTTC. Translation gives CATRLAGEGETQYF. The V and J genes are TRBV27 and TRBJ2-5; 12 nucleotides match TRBD2. The V segment lost 10 bases and the J segment 5 bases; nucleotides outside the gene matches: 8. Germline values: CDR1 MNHEY, CDR2 SMNVEV (reference sequence). The CDR3 contains 14 residues.

CDR3 protein: CASSVMDRGRETQYF. The CDR3 DNA reads TGTGCCAGCAGTGTTATGGACAGGGGAAGAGAGACCCAGTACTTC. The chain has TRBV28 and TRBJ2-5; 9 bases align to TRBD1. Germline assignment: CDR1 MDHEN and CDR2 SYDVKM. With 5 bases clipped from V and 4 bases from J, the junction kept 8 bases outside the gene matches. The CDR3 loop spans 15 amino acids.

This clonotype was recorded a few times. This chain links TRBV4-1 with TRBJ2-7; 8 bases are a match to TRBD2. With V trimmed by 4 bases and J by 5 bases, 16 bases remained unmatched. Germline lookup yields CDR1 MGHRA and CDR2 YSYEKL. This CDR3 has 17 residues. CDR3 protein: CASSPLGTGGLVDEQYF. CDR3 in DNA: TGCGCCAGCAGCCCCCTGGGGACGGGGGGGTTAGTTGACGAGCAGTACTTC.

This sequence joins TRBV20-1 and TRBJ1-4; TRBD1 might be the D (5 bases). The CDR3 is 15 amino acids. Germline V gene lookup returns CDR1 DFQATT and CDR2 SNEGSKA (reference sequence). Trimming took 4 bases from V and 3 from J, leaving 15 bases between them. Here the CDR3 reads CSATRQGRANEKLFF. The CDR3, as DNA: TGCAGTGCTACACGGCAGGGTCGGGCTAATGAAAAACTGTTTTTT.

In this sample, this clonotype turned up once. The rearrangement joins TRBV7-6 to TRBJ2-5; D remains ambiguous. V lost 1 base and J 6 bases, leaving 9 bases between the germline ends. The CDR3 runs to 13 residues. The V gene's germline CDR1 is SGHVS and CDR2 FNYEAQ. CDR3 DNA sequence: TGTGCCAGCAGCTTAGATACGAGGCAGACCCAGTACTTC. Encoded protein: CASSLDTRQTQYF.

The chain combines TRBV25-1 with TRBJ1-3; D remains unclear. The germline V gene has CDR1 MGHDK and CDR2 SYGVNS. CDR3 length: 14 amino acids. V lost 7 bases, J lost 0 bases, and 10 bases lay in between. This CDR3 reads CASTSAISGNTIYF. CDR3 sequence (DNA): TGTGCCAGCACCTCCGCGATCTCTGGAAACACCATATATTTT.

Of note for this clonotype: One end of the junction is discordant with germline, which a read error may explain. The gene calls are TRBV25-1 and TRBJ2-1; perhaps TRBD2 as D (5 bases). The CDR3 totals 13 residues. Germline CDR1 and CDR2: MGHDK and SYGVNS. CDR3 sequence: CASTGVWHNEQFF. The CDR3 DNA reads as TGTGCCAGCACCGGGGTCTGGCACAACGAGCAGTTCTTC.

V and J are TRBV27 and TRBJ2-4; 7 bases are shared with TRBD1. The CDR3 covers 12 residues. The V gene end was trimmed by 3 bases and the J gene end by 13 bases; junction bases not matched to a gene: 6. CDR1 is MNHEY and CDR2 is SMNVEV in the germline V gene (reference sequence). CDR3 nucleotides: TGTGCCAGCAGTTTCCACAGGGGTGAGCAGTACTTC. This encodes CASSFHRGEQYF.

The rearrangement links TRBV29-1 to TRBJ2-7, with 7 positions matching TRBD2. CDR1 is SQVTM, CDR2 ANQGSEA, per germline. The CDR3 is 15 amino acids. After removal of 3 bases from V and 0 bases from J, the junction contained 8 bases not matched to a gene. CDR3 bases: TGCAGCGTTGAGGGCGAGCGGGGTAGCTCCTACGAGCAGTACTTC. This translates into CSVEGERGSSYEQYF.

With regard to this clonotype: One end of the junction is discordant with germline, which a read error may explain. V and J are TRBV4-1 and TRBJ1-1, with a tentative D call TRBD1 (6 bases). The germline V gene encodes CDR1 MGHRA and CDR2 YSYEKL. The CDR3 sequence is 15 residues long. For the CDR3, the DNA is TGCGCCGGCAGCCAAGATCGCCAGGGGACCACTGAAGCTTTCTTT. It yields the protein CAGSQDRQGTTEAFF.

The gene calls are TRBV28 and TRBJ2-4, with 10 positions matching TRBD1. The J call may be incorrect, as the DNA end agrees better with TRBJ2-7. This CDR3 contains 15 residues. Germline V gene lookup returns CDR1 MDHEN and CDR2 SYDVKM. CDR3 in amino acids: CASTGAGTGVYEQYF. The CDR3 DNA is TGTGCCAGCACCGGAGCCGGGACAGGGGTTTACGAGCAGTACTTC.

Only a few counts were recorded for this clonotype. The chain joins TRBV4-1 to TRBJ2-7, with D unclear. The V gene lost 1 base and the J gene lost 6 bases, with 10 bases spanning the gap. Germline CDR1 reads MGHRA; CDR2 reads YSYEKL. The CDR3 length is 13 residues. The CDR3 reads CASSQVSGVEQYF. In nucleotides, the CDR3 is TGCGCCAGCAGCCAAGTCTCTGGAGTCGAGCAGTACTTC.

In this sample, this clonotype turned up a few times. The V and J genes are TRBV25-1 and TRBJ2-3, with 7 bases lining up with TRBD2. Germline loops: CDR1 MGHDK, CDR2 SYGVNS. The ends lost 7 bases at V and 0 bases at J; junction bases unmatched: 4. The CDR3 runs 14 residues. The CDR3 DNA sequence: TGTGCCAGCAACAGCGGGGAAAGCACAGATACGCAGTATTTT. Translated, it gives CASNSGESTDTQYF.

This clonotype showed up just a few times. The chain uses TRBV20-1 and TRBJ2-7; unclear D gene. The CDR3 has 13 residues. V lost 5 bases and J lost 3, with 14 bases in between. Germline lookup yields CDR1 DFQATT and CDR2 SNEGSKA (reference sequence). In nucleotides, the CDR3 is TGCAGTGCTGAGGTGGGTAGCAGCTACGAGCAGTACTTC. It is translated as CSAEVGSSYEQYF.

The CDR3 protein is CSVSPRFREGVNGYTF. CDR3 coding DNA: TGCAGCGTTTCCCCACGGTTCAGGGAGGGAGTGAATGGCTACACCTTC. The gene calls are TRBV29-1 and TRBJ1-2; D is possibly TRBD1 (5 bases). The length of the CDR3 is 16 residues. CDR1 is SQVTM, CDR2 ANQGSEA, per germline. Trimming removed 5 bases from V and 6 bases from J, with 25 bases in between. The whole variable domain, filled in from reference TRBV29-1 and TRBJ1-2, reads SAVISQKPSRDICQRGTSLTIQCQVDSQVTMMFWYRQQPGQSLTLIATANQGSEATYESGFVIDKFPISRPNLTFSTLTVSNMSPEDSSIYLCSVSPRFREGVNGYTFGSGTRLTVV.

This clonotype was seen a few times. This rearrangement joins TRBV29-1 to TRBJ2-3; 8 nucleotides agree with TRBD1. Germline loops: CDR1 SQVTM, CDR2 ANQGSEA. CDR3 length: 13 amino acids. Trimming took 6 bases from V and 2 from J; bases not matched to a gene: 4. CDR3 bases: TGCAGCGTCCAGGGACAGGTCACAGATACGCAGTATTTT. This encodes CSVQGQVTDTQYF.

The chain couples TRBV7-9 to TRBJ2-3; D is ambiguous. Germline CDR1 is SEHNR and CDR2 is FQNEAQ (reference sequence). The CDR3 consists of 14 residues. The V end lost 3 bases, the J end lost 3 bases, and 10 bases lay between the germline ends. The CDR3 is CASSFYVGTDTQYF. The DNA for the CDR3 is TGTGCCAGCAGCTTTTATGTTGGGACAGATACGCAGTATTTT. Filled out from reference TRBV7-9 and TRBJ2-3, the complete variable domain reads DTGVSQNPRHKITKRGQNVTFRCDPISEHNRLYWYRQTLGQGPEFLTYFQNEAQLEKSRLLSDRFSAERPKGSFSTLEIQRTEQGDSAMYLCASSFYVGTDTQYFGPGTRLTVL.

This clonotype has a single count. As DNA, the CDR3 is TGTGCCATCCGGGGGATGGGACTAAGGCTGAGCACAGATACGCAGTATTTT. It encodes CAIRGMGLRLSTDTQYF. The V gene is TRBV2, the J gene TRBJ2-3; 7 bases are shared with TRBD2. The CDR3 consists of 17 residues. Germline loops: CDR1 SNHLY, CDR2 FYNNEI. The trim removed 10 bases at V and 0 bases at J, leaving 16 bases unmatched.

J is TRBJ2-5 and V is TRBV27; D not certain. CDR1 is MNHEY and CDR2 is SMNVEV in the germline V gene (reference sequence). V was pared by 2 bases and J by 5 bases, with 15 bases between. The CDR3 totals 15 residues. CDR3 DNA sequence: TGTGCCAGCAGTTTAGGCCCGTCCACCGGGGAGACCCAGTACTTC. It yields the protein CASSLGPSTGETQYF.

This rearrangement joins TRBV6-5 to TRBJ2-6; 8 bases are shared with TRBD1. This CDR3 contains 18 residues. The germline V gene encodes CDR1 MNHEY and CDR2 SVGAGI. V shed 0 bases and J 4 bases; nucleotides not matched to a gene: 8. DNA of the CDR3: TGTGCCAGCAGTTACTCTGGACAGGGTGTCCCCGGGGCCAACGTCCTGACTTTC. Translation: CASSYSGQGVPGANVLTF.

V is TRBV7-9 and J is TRBJ1-4; perhaps TRBD1 as D (5 bases). The CDR3 covers 14 residues. Trimming took 1 base from V and 5 from J, leaving 8 bases between them. Germline CDR1 is SEHNR and CDR2 is FQNEAQ (reference sequence). The CDR3 nucleotides read TGTGCCAGCAGCTTAGACTGGGGGAATGAAAAACTGTTTTTT. Protein: CASSLDWGNEKLFF.

V usage is TRBV10-2 and J usage is TRBJ2-1; TRBD1 might be the D (5 bases). The ends were cut back, 4 bases at V and 7 bases at J, with 14 bases in the middle. CDR3 length: 14 amino acids. CDR1 is WSHSY, CDR2 SAAADI, per germline. The CDR3 DNA reads TGCGCCAGCAGTGCGGACACGGGTAGAAATGAGCAGTTCTTC. It encodes CASSADTGRNEQFF.

This sequence joins TRBV6-1 and TRBJ2-7, with no clear D. The V gene's germline CDR1 is MNHNS and CDR2 SASEGT. V lost 8 bases to trimming and J lost 1 base, with 12 bases between them. The CDR3 totals 13 residues. The CDR3 bases are TGTGCCAGCGACCCGGGTCCGTCCTACGAGCAGTACTTC. This gives the protein CASDPGPSYEQYF.

The V and J genes are TRBV6-2 or TRBV6-3 and TRBJ2-5; perhaps TRBD1 as D (6 bases). The CDR3 extends over 13 amino acids. The V gene's germline CDR1 is MNHEY and CDR2 SVGEGT. V shed 8 bases and J shed 0 bases, with 10 bases lying between them. The CDR3 loop reads CASLRTDQETQYF. CDR3 DNA sequence: TGTGCCAGCCTCCGGACAGACCAAGAGACCCAGTACTTC.

This clonotype turned up a few times. The chain joins TRBV6-6 to TRBJ2-7; a weak D match, TRBD2 (6 bases). Germline CDR1 reads MNHNY; CDR2 reads SVGAGI (reference sequence). Trimming shortened V by 6 bases and J by 3 bases, and 9 bases separated the two germline ends. This CDR3 spans 12 amino acids. CDR3: CASRTRGYEQYF. CDR3 DNA: TGTGCCAGCAGGACTAGGGGCTACGAGCAGTACTTC.

The chain joins TRBV12-3 or TRBV12-4 to TRBJ2-2; D not resolved. V gave up 8 bases and J gave up 4 bases, with 14 bases separating them. The CDR3 runs 14 residues. As DNA, the CDR3 is TGTGCCAGCGTTTTTCAGCGAACCACCGGGGAGCTGTTTTTT. Amino acid sequence: CASVFQRTTGELFF.

CDR3 residues: CASSQSGGATETQYF. DNA of the CDR3: TGCGCCAGCAGCCAAAGCGGGGGGGCGACAGAGACCCAGTACTTC. J is TRBJ2-5 and V is TRBV4-1; 10 bases agree with TRBD2. V trimming: 2 bases; J trimming: 4 bases; junction bases outside the gene matches: 4. CDR1 MGHRA and CDR2 YSYEKL come from the germline V gene. This CDR3 is 15 amino acids long.

The CDR3 DNA sequence: TGTGCCAGCAGCAGGGGGCCGGACAACCCTTACGAGCAGTACTTC. It specifies CASSRGPDNPYEQYF. The chain carries TRBV6-2 or TRBV6-3 and TRBJ2-7; 8 bases align to TRBD1. The CDR3 loop spans 15 amino acids. Germline V gene data show CDR1 as MNHEY and CDR2 as SVGEGT. J was trimmed by 4 bases and V by 6 bases; bases with no gene match: 11.